This T cell receptor beta chain came from a study of blood T cell repertoires in COVID-19. In the study overall: Sites in the United States, Italy and Spain provided acute and convalescent COVID-19 samples. In each case, the material was cDNA or gDNA derived from T cells, B-cell-depleted T cells, or PBMCs.

The CDR3 is 13 residues long. V shed 5 bases and J 5 bases; nucleotides not matched to a gene: 3. Per the original data handling: From reference gene primer amplification, estimates of nucleated cell counts were derived. Sequencing used immunoSEQ multiplex PCR; TCRdb keeps in-frame clones, though not all of them. V and J calls and clone size come straight from that table; D and trimming were deduced from the DNA. The top ten clones hold around 3.9% of a sample with 110,000 or so clones, less than 90% of them seen once. The sequenced material came from peripheral blood. This sequence originates from a man aged 45 to 65 with acute or convalescent COVID-19. The V gene is TRBV12-3 or TRBV12-4, the J gene TRBJ2-7, with TRBD1 matching 10 bases. CDR3 coding DNA: TGTGCCAGCAGTCGGGACAGGGGCCACGAGCAGTACTTC. This gives the protein CASSRDRGHEQYF.